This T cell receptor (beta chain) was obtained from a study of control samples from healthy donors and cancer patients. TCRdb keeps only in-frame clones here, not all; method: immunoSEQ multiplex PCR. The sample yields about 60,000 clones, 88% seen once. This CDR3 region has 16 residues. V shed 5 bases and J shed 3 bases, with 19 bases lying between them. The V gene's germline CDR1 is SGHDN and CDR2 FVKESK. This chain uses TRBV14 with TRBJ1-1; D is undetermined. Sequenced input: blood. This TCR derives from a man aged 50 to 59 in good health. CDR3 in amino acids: CASSKGKRVFDTEAFF. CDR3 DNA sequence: TGTGCCAGCAGCAAAGGGAAGAGGGTATTCGACACTGAAGCTTTCTTT. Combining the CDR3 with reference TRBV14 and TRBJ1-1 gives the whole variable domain EAGVTQFPSHSVIEKGQTVTLRCDPISGHDNLYWYRRVMGKEIKFLLHFVKESKQDESGMPNNRFLAERTGGTYSTLKVQPAELEDSGVYFCASSKGKRVFDTEAFFGQGTRLTVV.